This T cell receptor (beta chain) was captured in a study of blood T cell repertoires in COVID-19. After removal of 5 bases from V and 7 bases from J, the junction contained 16 bases not matched to a gene. Germline-derived CDR1 and CDR2 are SGDLS and YYNGEE. CDR3 length: 17 amino acids. Under the authors' procedure: Cell counts per sample came from amplifying reference gene primers. Repertoires were generated with immunoSEQ multiplex PCR, while TCRdb's copy carries only in-frame clones and drops some. V and J calls and clone size come straight from that table; D and trimming were deduced from the DNA. Of 270,000 or so clones in the sample, approximately 90% were seen once. Participant-reported clinical history was the basis for cohort assignment. Participants classified as exposed had met a COVID-19 case within 2 weeks before study entry.

The clonotype comes from a man in his forties who had been exposed to COVID-19. Specimen: PBMCs or T cells enriched from blood (not recorded which). This chain links TRBV9 with TRBJ2-4, with 9 bases aligning to TRBD1. CDR3 nucleotide sequence: TGTGCCAGCAGTAAAGATCCGGGACAGGGTTCAGGGAACATTCAGTACTTC. This sequence encodes CASSKDPGQGSGNIQYF. Full variable domain (rest looked up from reference TRBV9 and TRBJ2-4): DSGVTQTPKHLITATGQRVTLRCSPRSGDLSVYWYQQSLDQGLQFLIQYYNGEERAKGNILERFSAQQFPDLHSELNLSSLELGDSALYFCASSKDPGQGSGNIQYFGAGTRLSVL.